The rows below give T cell receptor beta chains drawn from one sample of a study of blood T cell repertoires in COVID-19. Libraries were prepared by immunoSEQ multiplex PCR; TCRdb keeps only in-frame clonotypes and omits some of them. Of about 64,000 clones listed, roughly four fifths were seen once; the top ten hold 15%. Sequenced input: peripheral blood. The source is an elderly man with acute or convalescent COVID-19. Each CDR3 is given with its conserved first and last residue. The D gene is left open where the match is weak. Clone size, where shown, is once, few, many, or a class for clones that have expanded.

v_gene: TRBV7-6; abundance: NA; j_gene: TRBJ2-1; d_gene: TRBD2; CDR3aa: CASSFTSGGNEQFF; CDR3nt: TGTGCCAGCAGCTTTACTAGCGGGGGCAATGAGCAGTTCTTC
v_gene: TRBV3-1/TRBV3-2; abundance: NA; j_gene: TRBJ1-2; d_gene: TRBD1; CDR3aa: CASSQGQGYGYTF; CDR3nt: TGTGCCAGCAGCCAAGGACAGGGCTATGGCTACACCTTC
v_gene: TRBV6-4; abundance: NA; j_gene: TRBJ1-1; d_gene: NA; CDR3aa: CASRPQVGGTEAFF; CDR3nt: TGTGCCAGCAGACCACAGGTCGGAGGGACTGAAGCTTTCTTT
v_gene: TRBV9; abundance: NA; j_gene: TRBJ1-1; d_gene: TRBD1; CDR3aa: CASSVGDRERTEAFF; CDR3nt: TGTGCCAGCAGCGTGGGAGACAGGGAAAGAACTGAAGCTTTCTTT
v_gene: TRBV19; abundance: NA; j_gene: TRBJ1-6; d_gene: TRBD1; CDR3aa: CASSTGQHYNSPLHF; CDR3nt: TGTGCCAGTAGTACGGGACAGCATTATAATTCACCCCTCCACTTT
v_gene: TRBV11-3; abundance: few; j_gene: TRBJ1-3; d_gene: TRBD1; CDR3aa: CASSFLPYTGTGKAGNTIYF; CDR3nt: TGTGCCAGCAGCTTCTTACCCTACACAGGGACAGGCAAGGCTGGAAACACCATATATTTT
v_gene: TRBV18; abundance: NA; j_gene: TRBJ1-6; d_gene: NA; CDR3aa: CASSPGQPIQSPLHF; CDR3nt: TGTGCCAGCTCACCCGGACAACCGATACAATCACCCCTCCACTTT
v_gene: TRBV7-9; abundance: NA; j_gene: TRBJ1-5; d_gene: TRBD1; CDR3aa: CASSSGQRSNQPQHF; CDR3nt: TGTGCCAGCAGCTCGGGACAGAGAAGCAATCAGCCCCAGCATTTT
v_gene: TRBV2; abundance: NA; j_gene: TRBJ1-1; d_gene: NA; CDR3aa: CAKTVNTEAFF; CDR3nt: TGTGCCAAAACGGTGAACACTGAAGCTTTCTTT
v_gene: TRBV13; abundance: NA; j_gene: TRBJ1-2; d_gene: NA; CDR3aa: CASSLPGAVGYTF; CDR3nt: TGTGCCAGCAGCTTACCAGGGGCGGTTGGCTACACCTTC
v_gene: TRBV9; abundance: NA; j_gene: TRBJ2-1; d_gene: NA; CDR3aa: CASSVEPSWGPNNEQFF; CDR3nt: TGTGCCAGCAGCGTAGAGCCTTCGTGGGGCCCGAATAATGAGCAGTTCTTC
v_gene: TRBV11-2; abundance: NA; j_gene: TRBJ1-1; d_gene: TRBD1; CDR3aa: CASSRESRGQTEAFF; CDR3nt: TGTGCCAGCAGCCGCGAATCCAGGGGGCAGACTGAAGCTTTCTTT
v_gene: TRBV6-1; abundance: NA; j_gene: TRBJ2-5; d_gene: NA; CDR3aa: CASSDGRGGTQYF; CDR3nt: TGTGCCAGCAGTGACGGAAGAGGGGGGACCCAGTACTTC
v_gene: TRBV14; abundance: NA; j_gene: TRBJ2-3; d_gene: NA; CDR3aa: CASSQYRDTDTQYF; CDR3nt: TGTGCCAGCAGCCAGTACAGGGACACAGATACGCAGTATTTT
v_gene: TRBV7-9; abundance: NA; j_gene: TRBJ1-4; d_gene: TRBD1; CDR3aa: CASSLGTGYEKLFF; CDR3nt: TGTGCCAGCAGCTTAGGGACAGGGTATGAAAAACTGTTTTTT
v_gene: TRBV3-1/TRBV3-2; abundance: NA; j_gene: TRBJ2-6; d_gene: NA; CDR3aa: CASSMRGSGANVLTF; CDR3nt: TGTGCCAGCAGTATGAGAGGCTCTGGGGCCAACGTCCTGACTTTC
v_gene: TRBV6-5; abundance: NA; j_gene: TRBJ1-6; d_gene: TRBD1; CDR3aa: CASSYSRTGGSPLHF; CDR3nt: TGTGCCAGCAGTTACTCGCGGACAGGGGGTTCACCCCTCCACTTT
v_gene: TRBV19; abundance: NA; j_gene: TRBJ1-3; d_gene: TRBD1; CDR3aa: CASSTEDRETIYF; CDR3nt: TGTGCCAGTAGTACCGAGGACAGGGAAACCATATATTTT
v_gene: TRBV18; abundance: NA; j_gene: TRBJ1-1; d_gene: TRBD1; CDR3aa: CASSRDRLNTEAFF; CDR3nt: TGTGCCAGCTCGCGGGACAGACTTAACACTGAAGCTTTCTTT
v_gene: TRBV28; abundance: NA; j_gene: TRBJ1-2; d_gene: NA; CDR3aa: CASVTRGGYTF; CDR3nt: TGTGCCAGCGTAACAAGAGGTGGCTACACCTTC
v_gene: TRBV15; abundance: NA; j_gene: TRBJ2-7; d_gene: TRBD1; CDR3aa: CATAGPTGGLSQQYF; CDR3nt: TGTGCCACGGCGGGGCCGACAGGGGGTTTGTCTCAGCAGTACTTC
v_gene: TRBV29-1; abundance: NA; j_gene: TRBJ1-2; d_gene: NA; CDR3aa: CSAGQNYGYTF; CDR3nt: TGCAGCGCCGGACAGAACTATGGCTACACCTTC
v_gene: TRBV30; abundance: NA; j_gene: TRBJ2-2; d_gene: NA; CDR3aa: CAWSKQPNTGELFF; CDR3nt: TGTGCCTGGAGTAAACAACCCAACACCGGGGAGCTGTTTTTT
v_gene: TRBV27; abundance: NA; j_gene: TRBJ1-5; d_gene: TRBD1; CDR3aa: CASSAGTGRPQPQHF; CDR3nt: TGTGCCAGCAGTGCAGGGACAGGGCGGCCTCAGCCCCAGCATTTT
v_gene: TRBV18; abundance: few; j_gene: TRBJ1-4; d_gene: TRBD1; CDR3aa: CASSPPRTGLNEKLFF; CDR3nt: TGTGCCAGCTCACCACCACGGACAGGACTAAATGAAAAACTGTTTTTT
v_gene: TRBV15; abundance: NA; j_gene: TRBJ1-4; d_gene: TRBD1; CDR3aa: CATGGGTTSNEKLFF; CDR3nt: TGTGCCACCGGAGGGGGCACGACGTCTAATGAAAAACTGTTTTTT
v_gene: TRBV5-1; abundance: NA; j_gene: TRBJ2-1; d_gene: TRBD1; CDR3aa: CASSSYRQGDEQFF; CDR3nt: TGCGCCAGCAGCTCATACCGACAGGGCGATGAGCAGTTCTTC
v_gene: TRBV6-5; abundance: NA; j_gene: TRBJ1-1; d_gene: TRBD1; CDR3aa: CASSTGGREAFF; CDR3nt: TGTGCCAGCAGTACAGGGGGCCGAGAAGCTTTCTTT
v_gene: TRBV5-1; abundance: once; j_gene: TRBJ2-5; d_gene: NA; CDR3aa: CASSLGGGETQYF; CDR3nt: TGCGCCAGCAGCTTGGGCGGGGGCGAGACCCAGTACTTC
v_gene: TRBV2; abundance: NA; j_gene: TRBJ1-1; d_gene: NA; CDR3aa: CASSENRLSGEAFF; CDR3nt: TGTGCCAGCAGTGAAAACCGCTTATCGGGTGAAGCTTTCTTT
v_gene: TRBV6-4; abundance: NA; j_gene: TRBJ1-6; d_gene: TRBD1; CDR3aa: CASRAGTGPNSPLHF; CDR3nt: TGTGCCAGCCGCGCTGGGACAGGGCCTAATTCACCCCTCCACTTT
v_gene: TRBV21-1; abundance: NA; j_gene: TRBJ1-3; d_gene: NA; CDR3aa: CASSKRDFDSGNTIYF; CDR3nt: TGTGCCAGCAGCAAAAGGGACTTCGACTCTGGAAACACCATATATTTT
v_gene: TRBV10-3; abundance: NA; j_gene: TRBJ1-3; d_gene: TRBD1; CDR3aa: CATRTGNSGNTIYF; CDR3nt: TGTGCCACCAGGACAGGGAACTCTGGAAACACCATATATTTT
v_gene: TRBV5-1; abundance: NA; j_gene: TRBJ1-4; d_gene: NA; CDR3aa: CASSLGTVTFNEKLFF; CDR3nt: TGCGCCAGCAGCTTGGGGACAGTAACCTTTAATGAAAAACTGTTTTTT
v_gene: TRBV14; abundance: few; j_gene: TRBJ1-1; d_gene: TRBD1; CDR3aa: CASSPSPGQGTEAFF; CDR3nt: TGTGCCAGCAGCCCGTCCCCGGGACAGGGGACTGAAGCTTTCTTT
v_gene: TRBV18; abundance: NA; j_gene: TRBJ2-7; d_gene: NA; CDR3aa: CASSPPGGSDEQYF; CDR3nt: TGTGCCAGCTCACCACCCGGGGGTAGCGACGAGCAGTACTTC
v_gene: TRBV3-1/TRBV3-2; abundance: NA; j_gene: TRBJ2-7; d_gene: TRBD1; CDR3aa: CASSQVSGTGGYEQYF; CDR3nt: TGTGCCAGCAGCCAAGTTTCCGGGACAGGGGGGTACGAGCAGTACTTC
v_gene: TRBV7-2; abundance: NA; j_gene: TRBJ2-7; d_gene: NA; CDR3aa: CASSPMTFREQYF; CDR3nt: TGTGCCAGCAGCCCAATGACTTTTCGCGAGCAGTACTTC
v_gene: TRBV6-5; abundance: NA; j_gene: TRBJ1-6; d_gene: TRBD1; CDR3aa: CASGQGGISPLHF; CDR3nt: TGTGCCAGCGGACAGGGGGGAATCTCACCCCTCCACTTT
v_gene: TRBV19; abundance: NA; j_gene: TRBJ1-6; d_gene: NA; CDR3aa: CASKTTNSPLHF; CDR3nt: TGTGCCAGTAAGACAACTAATTCACCCCTCCACTTT
v_gene: TRBV3-1/TRBV3-2; abundance: NA; j_gene: TRBJ1-2; d_gene: NA; CDR3aa: CASSGTRGYTF; CDR3nt: TGTGCCAGCAGCGGGACACGTGGCTACACCTTC
v_gene: TRBV5-1; abundance: few; j_gene: TRBJ1-6; d_gene: NA; CDR3aa: CASSSQGDSPLHF; CDR3nt: TGCGCCAGCAGCTCACAGGGCGATTCACCCCTCCACTTT
v_gene: TRBV3-1/TRBV3-2; abundance: NA; j_gene: TRBJ1-1; d_gene: NA; CDR3aa: CASSLRGTEAFF; CDR3nt: TGTGCCTCCTCTCTAAGGGGCACTGAAGCTTTCTTT
v_gene: TRBV5-1; abundance: NA; j_gene: TRBJ2-5; d_gene: TRBD2; CDR3aa: CASRLAPQETQYF; CDR3nt: TGCGCCAGCCGACTAGCGCCCCAAGAGACCCAGTACTTC
v_gene: TRBV10-1; abundance: NA; j_gene: TRBJ2-7; d_gene: TRBD1; CDR3aa: CASSEGTGGLYEQYF; CDR3nt: TGCGCCAGCAGTGAGGGGACAGGGGGTTTATACGAGCAGTACTTC